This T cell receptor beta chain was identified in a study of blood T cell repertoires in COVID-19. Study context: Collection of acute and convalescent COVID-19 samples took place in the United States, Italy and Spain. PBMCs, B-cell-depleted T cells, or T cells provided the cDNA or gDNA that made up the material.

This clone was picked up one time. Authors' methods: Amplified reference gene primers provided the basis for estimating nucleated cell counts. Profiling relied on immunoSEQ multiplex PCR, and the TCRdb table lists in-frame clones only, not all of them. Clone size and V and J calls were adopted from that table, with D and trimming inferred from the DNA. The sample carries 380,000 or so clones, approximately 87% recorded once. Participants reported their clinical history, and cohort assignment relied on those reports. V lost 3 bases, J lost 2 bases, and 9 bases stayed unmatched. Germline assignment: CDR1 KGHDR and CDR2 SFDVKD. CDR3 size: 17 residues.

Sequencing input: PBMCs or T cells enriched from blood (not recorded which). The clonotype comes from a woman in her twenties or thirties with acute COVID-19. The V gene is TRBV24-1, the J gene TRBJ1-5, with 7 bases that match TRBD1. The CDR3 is CATSDQQGLGGNQPQHF. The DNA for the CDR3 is TGTGCCACCAGTGATCAACAGGGGTTGGGTGGCAATCAGCCCCAGCATTTT.